The sequence of this T cell receptor (beta chain) was determined in a study of CD4 T cells in relation to SARS-CoV-2 and coronaviruses. Whole-study findings and limits: Each donor contributed either pre-pandemic or post-infection samples, not both.

In the case of this clone: The antigen is not known.

The CDR3 covers 15 residues. Germline V gives CDR1 LNHDA, CDR2 SQIVND (reference sequence). V lost 6 bases and J lost 6; bases outside the gene matches: 11. Using immunoSEQ multiplex PCR, the repertoire was profiled, and TCRdb retains in-frame clones only, with some absent. The sample lists 20,000 to 25,000 clones; 74% were seen once. Unexposed donor CD4+ T cells date from about 2011-2018, before the COVID-19 pandemic. After about 10 days of culture, CD4+ T cells were isolated. Cells permitting, SARS-CoV-2 S/N and four cold-coronavirus spikes were tested on unexposed-donor CD4+ T cells. J is TRBJ2-4 and V is TRBV19, with 7 nucleotides matching TRBD2. This receptor was taken from a human donor in good health. The sequenced sample consisted of CD4+ T cells from PBMCs, cultured in vitro. The DNA of the CDR3 is TGTGCCAGTAGGTCAGTGGGGGGGTCGAGAAACATTCAGTACTTC. Its protein is CASRSVGGSRNIQYF.